One sample yielded the 18 T cell receptor beta chains listed below, sequenced in a study of blood T cell repertoires in COVID-19 (dated by TCRdb to between 2020 and 2021). The method behind the library was the immunoSEQ multiplex PCR assay. As stored in TCRdb, this immuneACCESS dataset retains in-frame rearrangements with V and J assigned. A fraction of the clones does not appear; measured against another copy, unresolved V genes explain less than half of the discrepancy, and the remainder lacks a known reason. The sample contains 300,000 to 450,000 clones, about 89% of them found a single time. In total, the top ten clones hold approximately 1.9% of the sample. The sequenced sample was PBMCs or T cells enriched from blood (not recorded which). These receptors originate from a man aged 40-49 years in a cohort exposed to, infected with or recovered from COVID-19 (not recorded which).

J is TRBJ2-3 and V is TRBV30; D perhaps matches TRBD2 (6 bases). Trimming took off 4 bases at V and 2 bases at J, with 13 bases between the two ends. Germline V gives CDR1 GTSNPN, CDR2 SVGIG (reference sequence). The CDR3 extends over 14 amino acids. In DNA form, the CDR3 reads TGTGCCTGGATCCCGGACTATTACACAGATACGCAGTATTTT. The encoded protein is CAWIPDYYTDTQYF.

This clone came up a few times. This chain links TRBV30 with TRBJ2-6; 10 nucleotides line up with TRBD1. CDR1 GTSNPN and CDR2 SVGIG come from the germline V gene (reference sequence). This CDR3 is built from 17 residues. Trimming at V came to 2 bases and at J to 2 bases, leaving 6 bases not matched to a gene. The CDR3 nucleotides are TGTGCCTGGAGTTTGACAGGGGGCGGGACTGGGGCCAACGTCCTGACTTTC. Amino acid sequence: CAWSLTGGGTGANVLTF.

The chain recombines TRBV27 with TRBJ2-3; tentative D call: TRBD2 (6 bases). Germline loops: CDR1 MNHEY, CDR2 SMNVEV (reference sequence). The V end was cut by 3 bases, the J end by 6 bases, with 7 bases between. This CDR3 has 12 residues. The DNA for the CDR3 is TGTGCCAGCAGTTTTCGGGGGGATACGCAGTATTTT. This encodes CASSFRGDTQYF.

The rearrangement uses TRBV12-3 or TRBV12-4 and TRBJ1-1; 7 bases match TRBD1. The V segment lost 10 bases and the J segment 4 bases; nucleotides outside the gene matches: 6. The CDR3 runs 12 residues. The CDR3 DNA sequence: TGTGCCACGGAGGGGGCTAGCACTGAAGCTTTCTTT. The encoded protein is CATEGASTEAFF.

J is TRBJ2-5 and V is TRBV29-1; maybe TRBD2 (5 bases). The CDR3 runs to 14 residues. Looked up from germline, CDR1 is SQVTM and CDR2 is ANQGSEA. V lost 7 bases and J 5 bases, leaving 20 bases between the germline ends. The CDR3 DNA reads TGCAGCGCCACGGGATCCCGCCTTGGGGAGACCCAGTACTTC. This translates into CSATGSRLGETQYF.

This clone was observed once. The rearrangement joins TRBV12-5 to TRBJ2-3, with 8 bases lining up with TRBD2. CDR1 and CDR2 (germline): LGHNT, FRNRAP. CDR3 length equals 16 residues. Unmatched junction bases numbered 5, after V lost 3 bases and J lost 0 bases. CDR3 region: CASGFGSGVSTDTQYF. CDR3 nucleotides: TGTGCTAGTGGTTTTGGTAGCGGGGTTAGCACAGATACGCAGTATTTT.

This clone was seen a few times. This chain links TRBV11-2 with TRBJ2-1, with D possibly TRBD2 on 5 matching bases. Between the trimmed V and J ends, which lost 5 bases and 7 bases, there was a span of 21 bases. The CDR3 runs 16 residues. Germline CDR1 reads SGHAT; CDR2 reads FQNNGV. The CDR3 DNA reads TGTGCCAGCAGCCCCATCCGGGGAAAGGGAAAAAATGAGCAGTTCTTC. This sequence encodes CASSPIRGKGKNEQFF.

V usage is TRBV4-1 and J usage is TRBJ2-1, with TRBD2 identical over 15 bases. J lost 5 bases, V lost 5 bases, and 4 bases had no gene match. The CDR3 is made up of 16 amino acids. CDR1 and CDR2 from the germline V gene are MGHRA and YSYEKL. The CDR3 nucleotides are TGCGCCAGCAGCAAAGGGACTAGCGGGAGGAACAATGAGCAGTTCTTC. Protein: CASSKGTSGRNNEQFF.

The chain carries TRBV30 and TRBJ2-5, with 9 bases aligning to TRBD1. This CDR3 region has 14 residues. The germline V gene has CDR1 GTSNPN and CDR2 SVGIG (reference sequence). The V gene end was trimmed by 5 bases and the J gene end by 6 bases; junction bases not matched to a gene: 10. The CDR3 loop reads CAWELRQGGQTQYF. The DNA of the CDR3 is TGTGCCTGGGAGCTCCGACAGGGGGGGCAGACCCAGTACTTC.

J is TRBJ1-5 and V is TRBV24-1; no clear D. The CDR3 runs to 14 residues. CDR1 and CDR2 from the germline V gene are KGHDR and SFDVKD. V gave up 2 bases and J gave up 1 base, with 5 bases separating them. In nucleotides, the CDR3 is TGTGCCACCAGTGATTCCCCGAGCAATCAGCCCCAGCATTTT. Translated, it gives CATSDSPSNQPQHF.

This chain joins TRBV7-2 and TRBJ2-7, with 8 nucleotides matching TRBD1. V shed 2 bases and J 5 bases; nucleotides not matched to a gene: 8. CDR1 and CDR2 (germline): SGHTA, FQGNSA. This CDR3 is 15 amino acids long. The CDR3 loop reads CASSLRGQGSDEQYF. CDR3 in DNA: TGTGCCAGCAGCTTACGCGGACAGGGATCGGACGAGCAGTACTTC.

This rearrangement joins TRBV7-6 to TRBJ1-1; D may be TRBD1 (5 bases). The germline CDR1 and CDR2 sequences are SGHVS and FNYEAQ. The CDR3 spans 15 residues. The ends were cut back, 1 base at V and 0 bases at J, with 9 bases in the middle. CDR3 DNA: TGTGCCAGCAGCTTAGAGGCAGGGATGAACACTGAAGCTTTCTTT. Translation gives CASSLEAGMNTEAFF.

This clone was observed a few times. The V call is TRBV5-6, the J call TRBJ1-2; possibly TRBD1 for D (5 bases). The germline V gene has CDR1 SGHDT and CDR2 YYEEEE. Trimming took 7 bases from V and 5 from J, leaving 18 bases between them. There are 14 residues in the CDR3. The chain's CDR3 is CASGSWQGPYGYTF. CDR3 DNA sequence: TGTGCCAGCGGCTCGTGGCAGGGCCCATATGGCTACACCTTC.

The chain combines TRBV2 with TRBJ1-4, with D possibly matching TRBD1 (5 bases). The CDR3 runs to 13 residues. The V end was cut by 5 bases, the J end by 5 bases, with 9 bases between. The germline V gene encodes CDR1 SNHLY and CDR2 FYNNEI. CDR3 loop: CASSQQGNEKLFF. CDR3 nucleotides: TGTGCCAGCAGTCAGCAGGGAAATGAAAAACTGTTTTTT.

The genes are TRBV3-1 (or the pseudogene TRBV3-2) and TRBJ2-2; TRBD1 matches 7 bases. The germline gives CDR1 LGHDT, CDR2 YNNKEL (reference sequence). The CDR3 spans 16 residues. V was pared by 5 bases and J by 0 bases, with 6 bases of the junction left unmatched. The DNA of the CDR3 is TGTGCCAGCAGCGCCCGGGACAGCCCGAACACCGGGGAGCTGTTTTTT. As protein: CASSARDSPNTGELFF.

This clone came up once. The chain joins TRBV6-5 to TRBJ1-5; D not resolved. CDR3 length equals 12 residues. With 2 bases removed from V and 5 bases from J, the gap between germline ends came to 4 bases. CDR1 MNHEY and CDR2 SVGAGI come from the germline V gene. CDR3 DNA sequence: TGTGCCAGCAGTTACCAGGATCAGCCCCAGCATTTT. Translating gives CASSYQDQPQHF.

The V and J genes are TRBV19 and TRBJ2-4; 7 positions agree with TRBD1. The length of the CDR3 is 15 residues. V shed 1 base and J 6 bases; nucleotides not matched to a gene: 6. CDR1 LNHDA and CDR2 SQIVND come from the germline V gene (reference sequence). CDR3 amino acids: CASSIVRTGGNIQYF. The CDR3 nucleotides read TGTGCCAGTAGTATAGTCCGGACAGGCGGAAACATTCAGTACTTC.

The genes are TRBV7-9 and TRBJ1-2, with D unclear. The CDR3 length is 12 residues. CDR1 is SEHNR and CDR2 is FQNEAQ in the germline V gene (reference sequence). Trimming took 1 base from V and 6 from J, leaving 6 bases between them. The CDR3 nucleotides are TGTGCCAGCAGCTTAGACATAAATGGCTACACCTTC. This encodes CASSLDINGYTF.